This is a list of T cell receptor beta chains from one sample in a study of T cells in Graves' hyperthyroidism and ophthalmopathy. TCRdb called the multiplex PCR reads again in MiXCR, with one record for every CDR3 protein. Found here are 600,000 to 750,000 distinct CDR3 sequences, 17% of them singletons; the top ten hold roughly a sixth. Sequencing was done on a sample of blood. The receptor source for this set is a man aged 50 to 60 with Graves' hyperthyroidism. Both conserved end residues are part of each CDR3. The D gene is left open where the match is weak. Clone size is stated in some rows and not others, as once, few, many or a class when expanded.

cdr3_aa	cdr3_nt	d_call	v_call	j_call	clone_size
CASSLGAGGLGYTF	TGTGCCAGCAGCTTAGGGGCAGGAGGTCTTGGCTACACCTTC	NA	TRBV7-9	TRBJ1-2	NA
CAWSVPGQLYEQYF	TGTGCCTGGAGTGTCCCGGGACAGCTGTACGAGCAGTACTTC	TRBD1	TRBV30	TRBJ2-7	few
CSATYRGQSYEQYF	TGCAGTGCAACTTACAGGGGGCAATCCTACGAGCAGTACTTC	TRBD1	TRBV20-1	TRBJ2-7	few
CASSLRHRGIYEQYF	TGTGCCAGCAGCTTACGGCACAGGGGTATCTACGAGCAGTACTTC	TRBD1	TRBV7-9	TRBJ2-7	few
CASSQEGSGIAGELFF	TGTGCCAGCAGCCAAGAGGGTAGCGGGATAGCCGGGGAGCTGTTTTTT	TRBD2	TRBV4-2	TRBJ2-2	NA
CVSSSWLAEGTDTQYF	TGTGTCAGCAGCTCATGGCTAGCGGAGGGGACAGATACGCAGTATTTT	TRBD2	TRBV27	TRBJ2-3	few
CASSLTSASYEQYF	TGTGCCAGCAGTCTAACTAGCGCGTCCTACGAGCAGTACTTC	TRBD2	TRBV27	TRBJ2-7	many
CASSPAGALDDEQFF	TGTGCCAGCAGTCCAGCGGGAGCCCTCGACGATGAGCAGTTCTTC	TRBD2	TRBV28	TRBJ2-1	many
CASSLDPGLTDTQYF	TGTGCCAGCAGCTTAGACCCGGGCCTCACAGATACGCAGTATTTT	NA	TRBV7-2	TRBJ2-3	many
CSFSLGTGQETQYF	TGCAGCTTCTCCCTTGGGACAGGTCAAGAGACCCAGTACTTC	TRBD1	TRBV29-1	TRBJ2-5	many
CASSLVYGPGGGQFF	TGTGCCAGCAGCTTAGTTTACGGTCCGGGAGGCGGGCAGTTCTTC	TRBD2	TRBV11-2	TRBJ2-1	NA
CASNRRGTQPQHF	TGTGCCAGCAACCGACGGGGTACTCAGCCCCAGCATTTT	NA	TRBV6-1	TRBJ1-5	NA
CASSEPSGASTDTQYF	TGTGCCAGCAGTGAACCCTCCGGGGCGAGCACAGATACGCAGTATTTT	NA	TRBV25-1	TRBJ2-3	NA
CASSTIRDRGNTEAFF	TGTGCCAGCAGCACGATCCGGGACAGGGGGAACACTGAAGCTTTCTTT	TRBD1	TRBV7-9	TRBJ1-1	many
CASSQDRGGASVNEQFF	TGTGCCAGCAGCCAAGACCGGGGCGGGGCCTCGGTTAATGAGCAGTTCTTC	NA	TRBV3-1	TRBJ2-1	NA